This TCR beta chain stems from a study of shared clonotypes between healthy human individuals (dated by TCRdb to 2019 to 2021). General notes on the study: The cohort comprised two women and three men aged 18 to 49 years. For each donor, CD4 naive and CD4 memory were each run on three plates, CD8 naive on two plates, and CD8 memory on one plate. Blood TCR repertoires of about 5 healthy adults were deeply sequenced to estimate repertoire size and the extent of clonotype sharing between individuals. To increase sequencing depth and limit assay-specific biases, TCR repertoire library preparation and sequencing were carried out by different laboratories using diverse techniques. Leukapheresis yielded between about 0.94 and 9.5 billion PBMCs per donor.

Using the deep immunoSEQ assay, TCR CDR3 regions were amplified from genomic DNA by multiplex PCR. Extracted genomic DNA from each cell subset was distributed evenly across all wells of several immunoSEQ 96-well plates, and each plate was treated as a replicate. Each replicate PCR for sorted subsets received about 200 ng genomic DNA, equal to roughly 30,000 T cell genomes. Purified libraries were quantified with a Qubit 3.0 fluorometer, sized on a Bioanalyzer 2100, and re-quantified with the KAPA Library Quantification kit. Each immunoSEQ 96-well plate was sequenced on its own single-read 150-cycle Illumina NextSeq 550 flow cell. The authors processed their data as follows. Because only junctional sequences without quality scores were contained in the immunoSEQ output, filtering matching that applied to full-length reads could not be performed. To assign V/J genes and CDR3, sequences were annotated against IMGT germline references using PyIR, a Python wrapper for IgBLAST v1.9. Reads were removed for weak V/J assignments (E-value above 1e-6), missing CDR3, stop codons, out-of-frame junctions, or ambiguous translated residues. V3J clonotypes were defined as sequences sharing an identical inferred V gene, J gene, and CDR3 amino acid sequence. To compute the percentage overlap between repertoires, the number of shared unique clonotypes was divided by the size of the smaller repertoire. Richness of each repertoire was evaluated using RTK rarefaction, the Chao1 estimator, and Recon v2.1 estimates of unobserved clonotypes. Generation probabilities for all TCRbeta clonotypes obtained by the gDNA method from a handful of donors were computed using OLGA. In its TCRdb copy, this immuneACCESS table keeps in-frame sequences only and misses some clones. Where compared with another copy, unresolved V genes explain less than half of these, and the others have no known cause. The DNA was the basis for D and trimming; V, J and clone size are from that table. The sample table lists 1,500,000 or so clones, roughly 96% of them with a count of one. The ten top clones hold about 1.2% of the sample.

Donors were healthy HIV-negative adults with no recently reported acute infections or vaccinations. Every donor was a Caucasian adult living in Nashville, Tennessee, USA. CD4+ T cells were enriched by magnetic negative selection, after which naive cells were positively selected on CD45RA and the negative fraction was taken as the memory subset. After blood collection by leukapheresis, PBMCs were isolated using Ficoll-Histopaque density gradient centrifugation and then cryopreserved in the vapor phase of liquid nitrogen. Purity and quantity of every magnetically sorted T cell population were checked by analytical flow cytometry. From each sorted fraction, genomic DNA was isolated and quantified by UV absorbance on a Nanodrop 2000c. Turning to this clone: Its antigen target is currently unknown. No much larger clonotype is one base removed from it; base qualities were not supplied.

Overall study results and their limits: Pairwise subsampling indicated that sequencing depth was expected to affect the degree of clonotype sharing among donors. Compared with non-shared clonotypes, clonotypes shared by all four sorted-subset donors had higher generation probabilities. When several donors were compared, the shared fraction of clonotypes was about 5% for naive CD4, 3.5% for naive CD8, 2.3% for memory CD4, and 0.4% for memory CD8. Incomplete sequencing was indicated by rarefaction of sorted-subset datasets, despite the large sequencing depth. Sampling was restricted to blood, and TCR repertoires in tissues likely differ from the TCR repertoires found in blood. Because the study included only a small number of donors, the genetic and exposure-history diversity represented was limited. Larger estimated clonotype richness was generally found for naive subsets than for memory subsets.

Sequencing was done on a sample of naive CD4+ T cells sorted from blood. What the cell subset or site label conveys for this sample: CD45RA+ positively selected. The receptor was derived from a young man in good health.

The CDR3 amino acid sequence is: CASSLAATTSTDTQYF. The nucleotides read TGTGCCAGCAGCTTGGCCGCGACGACTAGCACAGATACGCAGTATTTT. The chain uses TRBV5-5 and TRBJ2-3; confidence is insufficient to name the D gene. From cysteine to phenylalanine, the CDR3 is 16 amino acids long. The kept DNA is CDR3 alone, 48 bases in frame from the first base. The V end loses 0 bases and the J end loses 0 bases, and a stretch of 11 bases separates them. For CDR1 and CDR2, the germline V gene (reference sequence) lists SGHKS and YYEKEE.